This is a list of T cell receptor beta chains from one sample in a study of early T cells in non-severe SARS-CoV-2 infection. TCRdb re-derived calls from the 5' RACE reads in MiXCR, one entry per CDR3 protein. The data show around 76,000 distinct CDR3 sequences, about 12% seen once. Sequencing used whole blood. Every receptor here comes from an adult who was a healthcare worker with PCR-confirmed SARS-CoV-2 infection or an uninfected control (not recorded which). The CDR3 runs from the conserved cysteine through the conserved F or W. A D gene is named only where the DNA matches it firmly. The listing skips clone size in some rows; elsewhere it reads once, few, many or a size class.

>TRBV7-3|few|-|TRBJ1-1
TGTGCCAGCAGCTTAAACGGGGGCAGGGCGAACACTGAAGCTTTCTTT
CASSLNGGRANTEAFF
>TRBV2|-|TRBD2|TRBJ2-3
TGTGCCAGCAGTGCACTAGCGGATGGAGATACGCAGTATTTT
CASSALADGDTQYF
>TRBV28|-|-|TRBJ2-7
TGTGCCAGCAGTCCTCCGGACGGGGAGCAGTACTTC
CASSPPDGEQYF
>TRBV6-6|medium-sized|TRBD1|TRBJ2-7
TGTGCCAGCAGTCCCCGACAGGGCGAGCAGTACTTC
CASSPRQGEQYF
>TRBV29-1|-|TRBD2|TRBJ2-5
TGCAGCCTTGAGGCAGCGGGAGGAGGGACCCAGTACTTC
CSLEAAGGGTQYF
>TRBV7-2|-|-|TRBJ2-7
TGTGCCAGCAGCTTAGCGATGGCAGGGGGACTCTCCTACGAGCAGTACTTC
CASSLAMAGGLSYEQYF
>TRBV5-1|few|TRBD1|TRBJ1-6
TGCGCCAGCAGCTTAGACAGGGTGAATTCACCCCTCCACTTT
CASSLDRVNSPLHF
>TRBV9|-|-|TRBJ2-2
TGTGCCAGCAGCGTAGCCGGGGAGCTGTTTTTT
CASSVAGELFF
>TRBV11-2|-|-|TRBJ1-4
TGTGCCAGCAGCTTAGATTCCAGGGTGCATGAAAAACTGTTTTTT
CASSLDSRVHEKLFF
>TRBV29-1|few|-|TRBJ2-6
TGCAGCGTTGAAGGGGCCGGGGCCAACGTCCTGACTTTC
CSVEGAGANVLTF
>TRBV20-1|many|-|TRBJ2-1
TGCAGTGCTAGGCCGGGAACTGCCGAAAATGAGCAGTTCTTC
CSARPGTAENEQFF
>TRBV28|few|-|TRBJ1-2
TGTGCCAGCAGTTGGAGGGGTTGGGGCTACACCTTC
CASSWRGWGYTF
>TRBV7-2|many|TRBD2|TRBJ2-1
TGTGCCAGCAGCTTAGCGGCGGGAGTGTTTGGGAATGAGCAGTTCTTC
CASSLAAGVFGNEQFF
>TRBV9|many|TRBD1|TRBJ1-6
TGTGCCAGCAGCGCTCCGGGACAGAATAATTCACCCCTCCACTTT
CASSAPGQNNSPLHF
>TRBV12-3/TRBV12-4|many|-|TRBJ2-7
TGTGCCAGCAACCCCGTGTTAGCGAGCTCCTACGAGCAGTACTTC
CASNPVLASSYEQYF
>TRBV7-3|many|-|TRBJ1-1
TGTGCCAGCAGCCCTGAGGCCCTACTTACTGAAGCTTTCTTT
CASSPEALLTEAFF
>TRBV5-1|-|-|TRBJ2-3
TGCGCCAGCAGCTTTGCCAGCGGTACAGATACGCAGTATTTT
CASSFASGTDTQYF
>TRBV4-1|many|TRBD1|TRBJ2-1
TGCGCCAGCAGCCGAGGGACAGGGTATGGTAATGAGCAGTTCTTC
CASSRGTGYGNEQFF
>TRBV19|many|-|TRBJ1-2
TGTGCCAGTAGTAAGTCGGACTCATATAGAGGGGGCTACACCTTC
CASSKSDSYRGGYTF
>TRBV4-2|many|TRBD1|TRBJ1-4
TGTGCCAGCAGCCCCAACAGGGGGCGGAGTGAAAAACTGTTTTTT
CASSPNRGRSEKLFF
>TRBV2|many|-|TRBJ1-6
TGTGCCAGCAGTGAAGCGCTTCCAGGGCACTATAATTCACCCCTCCACTTT
CASSEALPGHYNSPLHF
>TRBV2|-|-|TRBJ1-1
TGTGCCAGCAGTGAACGGGAGAATTTGAACACTGAAGCTTTCTTT
CASSERENLNTEAFF
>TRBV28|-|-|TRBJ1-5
TGTGCCAGCAGTTCCGGCAATCAGCCCCAGCATTTT
CASSSGNQPQHF
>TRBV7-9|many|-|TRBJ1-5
TGTGCCAGCAGCTTAGGGGGGTATAGCAATCAGCCCCAGCATTTT
CASSLGGYSNQPQHF
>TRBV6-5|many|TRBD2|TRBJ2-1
TGTGCCAGCAGCCCATTAACCGGGACTAGCATGCGGAATGAGCAGTTCTTC
CASSPLTGTSMRNEQFF
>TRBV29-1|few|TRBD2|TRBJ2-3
TGCAGCGTCGAAACTAGCGGGAGAGACGGAGATACGCAGTATTTT
CSVETSGRDGDTQYF
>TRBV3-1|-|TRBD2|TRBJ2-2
TGTGCCAGCAGCCCAGCGGGAGAGCTCACCGGGGAGCTGTTTTTT
CASSPAGELTGELFF
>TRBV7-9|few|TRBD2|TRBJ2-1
TGTGCCAGCGTCGGGGGGACTAGCGTTCCAACGGAGCAGTTCTTC
CASVGGTSVPTEQFF
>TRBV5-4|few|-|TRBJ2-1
TGTGCCAGCAGCTTGGGAGGCAGGGTATCCTACAATGAGCAGTTCTTC
CASSLGGRVSYNEQFF
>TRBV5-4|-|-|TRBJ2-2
TGTGCCAGCAGCCCCCATTCAGCGAACACCGGGGAGCTGTTTTTT
CASSPHSANTGELFF
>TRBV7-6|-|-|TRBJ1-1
TGTGCCAGCAGCCAAGCCGACAGCCTTGAAGCTTTCTTT
CASSQADSLEAFF
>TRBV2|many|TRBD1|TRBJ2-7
TGTGCCAGCAGTGAAAACAGGGGATGGGACGAGCAGTACTTC
CASSENRGWDEQYF
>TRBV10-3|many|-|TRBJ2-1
TGTGCCATCAGTGGACAGTCCTCCTACAATGAGCAGTTCTTC
CAISGQSSYNEQFF
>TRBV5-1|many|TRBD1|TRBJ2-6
TGCGCCAGCAGTTCGACAGGGAGTTACTCTGGGGCCAACGTCCTGACTTTC
CASSSTGSYSGANVLTF
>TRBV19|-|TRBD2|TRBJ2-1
TGTGCCAGTAGTGCTGGGACTAGGTTCAATGAGCAGTTCTTC
CASSAGTRFNEQFF
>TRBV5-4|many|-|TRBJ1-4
TGTGCCAGCAGCCCTGGCGCCGGGGCAACTAATGAAAAACTGTTTTTT
CASSPGAGATNEKLFF
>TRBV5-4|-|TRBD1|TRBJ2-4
TGTGCCAGCAGCTGGCCGGGACAGGGGGGGGACATTCAGTACTTC
CASSWPGQGGDIQYF
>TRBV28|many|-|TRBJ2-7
TGTGCCAGCAGTCGCTCGAAGACTAGGGAAACCTACGAGCAGTACTTC
CASSRSKTRETYEQYF
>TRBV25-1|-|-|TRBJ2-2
TGTGCCAGCACGGGACTGATCACCGGGGAGCTGTTTTTT
CASTGLITGELFF
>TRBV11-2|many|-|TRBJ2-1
TGTGCCAGCAGCTTAGCCCAGTTTACTTCCTACAATGAGCAGTTCTTC
CASSLAQFTSYNEQFF
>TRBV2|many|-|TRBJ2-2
TGTGCCAGCAGTGCGGAGGGGACCGGGGAGCTGTTTTTT
CASSAEGTGELFF
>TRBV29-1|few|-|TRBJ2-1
TGCGGCGTTCCCGAAAAAGTGGGTGAGCAGTTCTTC
CGVPEKVGEQFF
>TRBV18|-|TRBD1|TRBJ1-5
TGTGCCAGCTCACCGGGACAGGGGAACGGGGATCAGCCCCAGCATTTT
CASSPGQGNGDQPQHF
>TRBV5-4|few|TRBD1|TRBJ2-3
TGTGCCAGCAGCTTGGGTGCAGGGGGCGTCACAGATACGCAGTATTTT
CASSLGAGGVTDTQYF
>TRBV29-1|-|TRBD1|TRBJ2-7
TGCAGCGTGAGGGACAGGGGCCCCTACGAGCAGTACTTC
CSVRDRGPYEQYF
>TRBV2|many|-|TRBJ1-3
TGTGCCAGCAGTGAAGTCCCGAACTCTTCCGGAAACACCATATATTTT
CASSEVPNSSGNTIYF
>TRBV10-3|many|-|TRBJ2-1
TGTGCCATCAGGGGGGCCAGTGATGAGCAGTTCTTC
CAIRGASDEQFF
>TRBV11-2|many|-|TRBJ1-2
TGTGCCAGCAGCTTGCTACAGGGCTGGAACTATGGCTACACCTTC
CASSLLQGWNYGYTF
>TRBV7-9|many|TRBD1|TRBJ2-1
TGTGCCAGCAGCCAAAACCCGACAGGGGAAACGTACAATGAGCAGTTCTTC
CASSQNPTGETYNEQFF
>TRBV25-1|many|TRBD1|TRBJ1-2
TGTGCCAGCAGCGGACAGGGGGCGGCCTATGGCTACACCTTC
CASSGQGAAYGYTF
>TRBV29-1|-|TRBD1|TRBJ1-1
TGCAGCGTTACCCAGACAGGGGCTGGCACTGAAGCTTTCTTT
CSVTQTGAGTEAFF
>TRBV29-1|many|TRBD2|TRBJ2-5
TGCAGCGTTGATTACAGAGCGACTAGCGGGAGAGAGACCCAGTACTTC
CSVDYRATSGRETQYF
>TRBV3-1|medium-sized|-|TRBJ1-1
TGTGCCAGCAGCCCGGACAGCATGAACACTGAAGCTTTCTTT
CASSPDSMNTEAFF
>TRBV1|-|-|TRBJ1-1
TGCACCAGCAGCCAAGGGATCCGGACAGGCACTAACACTGAAGCTTTCTTT
CTSSQGIRTGTNTEAFF
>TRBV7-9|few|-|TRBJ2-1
TGTGCCTCCCGGCTGGAAGGGGAGCAGTTCTTC
CASRLEGEQFF
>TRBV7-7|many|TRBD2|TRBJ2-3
TGTGCCAGCAGCCGCGGGACTAGCGGGACGGATACGCAGTATTTT
CASSRGTSGTDTQYF
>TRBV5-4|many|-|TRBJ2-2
TGTGCCAGCAGCAAGATAGAGGGGATGGGCACCGGGGAGCTGTTTTTT
CASSKIEGMGTGELFF
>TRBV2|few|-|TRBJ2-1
TGTGCCAGCAGCCCCTTCCGAGGGCGGGAAGTTGAGCAGTTCTTC
CASSPFRGREVEQFF
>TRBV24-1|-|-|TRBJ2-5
TGTGCCACCCGGACGGAGGGAGAGACCCAGTACTTC
CATRTEGETQYF
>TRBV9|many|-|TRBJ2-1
TGTGCCAGCAGCGTAATCCCCGATGAGCAGTTCTTC
CASSVIPDEQFF